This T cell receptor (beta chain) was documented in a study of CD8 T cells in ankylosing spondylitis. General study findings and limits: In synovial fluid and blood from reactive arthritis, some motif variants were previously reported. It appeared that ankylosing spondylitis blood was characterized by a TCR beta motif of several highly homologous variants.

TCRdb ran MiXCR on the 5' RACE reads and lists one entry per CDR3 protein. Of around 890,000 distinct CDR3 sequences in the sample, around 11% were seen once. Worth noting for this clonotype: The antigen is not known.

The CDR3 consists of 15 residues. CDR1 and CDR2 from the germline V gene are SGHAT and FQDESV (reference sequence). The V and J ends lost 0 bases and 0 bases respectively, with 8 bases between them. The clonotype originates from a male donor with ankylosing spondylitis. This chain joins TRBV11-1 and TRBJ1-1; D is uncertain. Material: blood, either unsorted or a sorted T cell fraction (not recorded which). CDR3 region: CASSLAGLMNTEAFF. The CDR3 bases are TGTGCCAGCAGCTTAGCCGGTCTCATGAACACTGAAGCTTTCTTT.